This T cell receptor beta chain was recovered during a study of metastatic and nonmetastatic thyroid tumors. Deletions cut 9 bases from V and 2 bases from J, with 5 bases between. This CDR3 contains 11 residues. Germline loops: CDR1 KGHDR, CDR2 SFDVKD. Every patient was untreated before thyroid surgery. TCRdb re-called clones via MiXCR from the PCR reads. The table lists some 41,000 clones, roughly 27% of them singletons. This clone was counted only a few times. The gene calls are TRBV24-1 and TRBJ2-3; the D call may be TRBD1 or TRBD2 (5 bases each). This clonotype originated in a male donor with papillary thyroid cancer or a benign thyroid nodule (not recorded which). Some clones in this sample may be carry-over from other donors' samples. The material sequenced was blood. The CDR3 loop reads CATGTTDTQYF. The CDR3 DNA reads TGTGCCACCGGGACCACAGATACGCAGTATTTT.